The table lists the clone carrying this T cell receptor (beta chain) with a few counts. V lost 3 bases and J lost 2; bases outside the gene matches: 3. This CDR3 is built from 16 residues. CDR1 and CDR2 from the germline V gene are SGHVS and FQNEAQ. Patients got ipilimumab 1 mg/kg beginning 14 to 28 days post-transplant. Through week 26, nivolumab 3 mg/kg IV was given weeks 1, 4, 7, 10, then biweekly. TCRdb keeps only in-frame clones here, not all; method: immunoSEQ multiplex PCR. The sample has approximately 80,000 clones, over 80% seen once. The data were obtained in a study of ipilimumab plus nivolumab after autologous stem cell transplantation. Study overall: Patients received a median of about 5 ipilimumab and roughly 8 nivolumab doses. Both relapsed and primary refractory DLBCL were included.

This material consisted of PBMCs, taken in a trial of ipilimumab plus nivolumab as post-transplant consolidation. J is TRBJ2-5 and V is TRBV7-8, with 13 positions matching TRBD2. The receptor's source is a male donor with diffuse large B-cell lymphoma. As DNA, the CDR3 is TGTGCCAGCAGCTTGGGGACTAGCGGGGCGCAAGAGACCCAGTACTTC. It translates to CASSLGTSGAQETQYF.